This TCR beta chain was identified during a study of blood T cells in healthy people across ages (dated by TCRdb to about 2015). Notes on the research overall: Template switching captured roughly one uniquely barcoded TCR beta cDNA molecule per two T cells in model experiments. Using deep sequencing normalized with unique cDNA molecular identifiers, the study measured how TCR beta repertoire diversity changes with age. The donors were divided into four age groups: young (average roughly 17 years), middle-aged (about 39), aged (about 56) and long-lived (about 90). To avoid experimental bias, donors of different ages were distributed randomly across sequencing lanes. For two donors (one aged 18 to 29 and one aged 80 or older), the study analyzed two additional independent replicas of 1 million unique cDNA reads from the same blood draw.

About this clonotype itself: Its binding antigen is unknown. Nothing much larger sits one base from this clone, and base qualities are not available.

Broader findings and caveats from the paper: Estimates of total diversity from one million sequenced T cells were regarded as lower bounds and underestimates. There was a strong correlation between observed TCR beta diversity and the percentage of naive T cells measured by flow cytometry. Observed TCR beta diversity per million T cells fell roughly linearly with age, and a significant reduction was already apparent by age roughly 40. Because the CMV infection status of the donors was unknown, age-related changes in expanded clonotypes may potentially have been confounded. Compared with the aged group, the long-lived group had more naive CD4+ T cells, fewer expanded clones and increased TCR diversity, suggesting age selection. Because profiling used bulk unsorted PBMCs, naive and antigen-experienced compartments could not be compared conclusively.

Preparation of the library involved 5' RACE. The sequencing machine was an Illumina HiSeq 2500. A second PCR of roughly 6 to 11 cycles was performed with a sample-barcoded 5' primer and a J-beta primer mix. Each TCR beta cDNA molecule received a unique molecular identifier from a template-switch 5' adaptor carrying 12 random nucleotides. Each sample yielded at least 3 million CDR3-containing paired-end reads. First-strand cDNA was synthesized from all RNA with the Mint cDNA synthesis kit, primed by a TRBC-specific oligonucleotide. After uracil-DNA glycosylase treatment, a first 18-cycle PCR used universal primers M1SS and BC2_uni_R on all cDNA. From the authors' description of their analysis: Normalization of each sample was performed by random selection of 1 million high-quality reads, each carrying a distinct molecular identifier. Instead of being binned into consensus sequences, reads with shared molecular identifiers were discarded. MiTCR, with a Q25 quality threshold and the strictest error-elimination algorithm, was used for CDR3 identification, clonotype clustering and error correction. A nonparametric unseen species model with Euler transformation was used to estimate lower-bound total TCR beta diversity. The public reads were quality trimmed at Q25 with fastp and then assembled into clones with MiXCR by TCRdb, keeping productive beta chains. Entries that share a CDR3 protein sequence are merged under the most common genes and DNA. TCRdb's processing, not the authors', yielded these V and J calls. The sample table records 1.5 million to 2 million distinct CDR3 sequences; about 50% of these occur just once. Around 2.1% of the sample lies in the top ten.

Ends trimmed: V by 0 bases, J by 13 bases; bases unmatched to a gene: 21. Including the terminal cysteine and phenylalanine, the CDR3 comprises 19 residues. Only the CDR3 portion is preserved as DNA: 57 bases, with reading frame beginning at the first base. The germline V gene specifies ENHRY as CDR1 and SYGVKD as CDR2. The donors were roughly 40 Caucasian individuals from Russia, aged roughly 6 to 90 years, who were systemically healthy. Each donor gave ten milliliters of peripheral blood, drawn into EDTA-treated Vacutainer tubes. PBMCs were isolated by Ficoll-Paque density-gradient centrifugation, with at least 6 million obtained per sample. Trizol reagent was used to extract total RNA from PBMCs, with at least 5 micrograms per sample. The percentages of naive CD45RAhigh/CD27high T cells were determined by flow cytometry on a PBMC aliquot from every donor.

The chain is made from TRBV10-3 and TRBJ2-1, and 10 bases in between align with TRBD1. This TCR was recovered from a woman aged 40 to 55 in good health. Sequencing input: blood. The nucleotides are TGTGCCATCAGTGAGTCGATGGTAGGGGGACAGGGGACACAAGAGACCCAGTTCTTC. It is translated as CAISESMVGGQGTQETQFF.